These 29 T cell receptor beta chains originate from one sample sequenced in a study of T cell clusters in autoimmune cytopenias. TRB rearrangements were amplified by touch-down multiplex PCR with mixed TRB-A/B primers. TCRdb re-called the multiplex PCR reads; every CDR3 protein appears as one record, without DNA. The sample has some 2,900 distinct CDR3 sequences. About 37,500 genome equivalents of blood DNA were amplified for TRB. Sequencing was done on a sample of peripheral blood. The receptor set was obtained from a human donor with an autoimmune cytopenia or autoimmune hepatitis (not recorded which).

This clonotype ranks as medium-sized in terms of frequency. The chain employs TRBV5-6 and TRBJ2-1; the TCRdb call, TRBD1, lacks DNA for checking. The CDR3 covers 14 residues. The V gene's germline CDR1 is SGHDT and CDR2 YYEEEE. CDR3 residues: CASSFLPPDNEQFF.

By frequency, this clonotype registers medium-sized. The CDR3 loop reads CASSFGGYGYTF. This rearrangement joins TRBV12-3 or TRBV12-4 to TRBJ1-2; TCRdb's D gene call, TRBD1, goes unchecked for lack of DNA. The CDR3 is 12 residues long.

By frequency, this clonotype registers medium-sized. This chain links TRBV19 with TRBJ2-1; checking the TCRdb D call of TRBD2 is not possible without DNA. The CDR3 totals 19 residues. Germline CDR1 and CDR2: LNHDA and SQIVND (reference sequence). CDR3 sequence: CASSSGLAGGPLSYNEQFF.

Judged by frequency, this clonotype is medium-sized. The chain recombines TRBV6-5 with TRBJ1-4. CDR1 and CDR2 from the germline V gene are MNHEY and SVGAGI. CDR3 size: 14 residues. CDR3 sequence: CASSFAATNEKLFF.

By frequency, this clonotype registers medium-sized. The gene calls are TRBV18 and TRBJ1-4; TCRdb's D call, TRBD1, is unchecked because there is no DNA. The CDR3 length is 15 residues. Germline CDR1 is KGHSH and CDR2 is LQKENI. CDR3 protein: CASSTAGGTNEKLFF.

This clonotype counts as medium-sized by frequency. The chain employs TRBV28 and TRBJ2-7; TCRdb designates TRBD1, a call that cannot be tested without DNA. The germline V gene has CDR1 MDHEN and CDR2 SYDVKM. CDR3 length: 15 residues. The CDR3 loop is CASSVGGSRDYEQYF.

This clonotype registers medium-sized by frequency. CDR3 residues: CASSPTGPGTYEQYF. The chain uses TRBV11-1 and TRBJ2-7; the D call of TRBD1 rests on TCRdb alone, since no DNA is present to check it. The germline V gene has CDR1 SGHAT and CDR2 FQDESV (reference sequence). This CDR3 spans 15 amino acids.

This clonotype is deemed medium-sized by its frequency. The chain links TRBV5-5 to TRBJ2-2. The CDR3 has 16 residues. CDR1 is SGHKS, CDR2 YYEKEE, per germline (reference sequence). The CDR3 loop reads CASSSGVLPNTGELFF.

Judged by frequency, this clonotype is medium-sized. The chain recombines TRBV6-2 or TRBV6-3 with TRBJ2-1. The CDR3 sequence is 11 residues long. Germline V gene sequence: CDR1 MNHEY, CDR2 SVGEGT. CDR3 loop: CASTYRLEQFF.

This clonotype is labeled medium-sized based on frequency. The chain recombines TRBV15 with TRBJ2-3; the TCRdb D gene call, TRBD1, has no DNA to confirm it. Germline CDR1 is LNHNV and CDR2 is YYDKDF (reference sequence). This CDR3 is built from 14 residues. The CDR3 is CATREGGHTDTQYF.

This clonotype is medium-sized by frequency. The rearrangement joins TRBV30 to TRBJ2-6; TCRdb's assignment of TRBD1 cannot be checked, as there is no DNA. Germline V gene data show CDR1 as GTSNPN and CDR2 as SVGIG (reference sequence). CDR3 size: 18 residues. CDR3 sequence: CAWSSFLQGALGANVLTF. Full variable domain (rest looked up from reference TRBV30 and TRBJ2-6): SQTIHQWPATLVQPVGSPLSLECTVEGTSNPNLYWYRQAAGRGLQLLFYSVGIGQISSEVPQNLSASRPQDRQFILSSKKLLLSDSGFYLCAWSSFLQGALGANVLTFGAGSRLTVL.

This clonotype is deemed medium-sized by its frequency. V and J are TRBV7-6 and TRBJ2-3; the D call from TCRdb, TRBD1, cannot be confirmed without DNA. There are 14 residues in the CDR3. Per germline, CDR1 SGHVS and CDR2 FNYEAQ. This CDR3 is CASSSGQGTDTQYF.

This chain's CDR3 is CASSSRKGGYTF. The chain is built from TRBV27 and TRBJ1-2; the TRBD1 assignment by TCRdb is unverifiable without DNA. CDR3 length: 12 residues. Per the germline V gene, CDR1 is MNHEY and CDR2 is SMNVEV (reference sequence).

According to its frequency, this clonotype is medium-sized. V is TRBV18 and J is TRBJ1-2; TCRdb's D gene call, TRBD1, goes unchecked for lack of DNA. CDR3 size: 14 residues. The germline V gene has CDR1 KGHSH and CDR2 LQKENI. CDR3 in amino acids: CASSPRGVDYGYTF.

According to its frequency, this clonotype is medium-sized. V is TRBV29-1 and J is TRBJ1-2; TCRdb selects TRBD1, and the lack of DNA leaves this call unchecked. This CDR3 contains 14 residues. Germline-derived CDR1 and CDR2 are SQVTM and ANQGSEA. CDR3 protein: CSVTDSSSNYGYTF.

Measured by frequency, this clonotype is medium-sized. The gene calls are TRBV18 and TRBJ2-3; TCRdb calls TRBD2, which cannot be checked without DNA. The germline V gene encodes CDR1 KGHSH and CDR2 LQKENI. There are 15 residues in the CDR3. CDR3 in amino acids: CASSPQAGGTDTQYF.

By frequency, this clonotype registers medium-sized. V is TRBV27 and J is TRBJ2-4; without DNA, the TCRdb call of TRBD1 cannot be checked. The length of the CDR3 is 15 residues. Germline lookup yields CDR1 MNHEY and CDR2 SMNVEV (reference sequence). CDR3 region: CASSLDLPGRGIQYF.

Considering frequency, this clonotype is medium-sized. The chain recombines TRBV30 with TRBJ2-7. Per germline, CDR1 GTSNPN and CDR2 SVGIG (reference sequence). The CDR3 has 13 residues. Here the CDR3 reads CAWSPGTTYEQYF.

By frequency, this clonotype registers medium-sized (0.01 to 0.1%). V is TRBV27 and J is TRBJ1-4; TCRdb's D call of TRBD1 is untestable without DNA. In germline, CDR1 is MNHEY, CDR2 SMNVEV (reference sequence). This CDR3 spans 15 amino acids. CDR3 protein: CASSLSGTYNEKLFF.

Judged by frequency, this clonotype is medium-sized (0.01 to 0.1%). The rearrangement joins TRBV6-5 to TRBJ2-3. There are 14 residues in the CDR3. CDR1 and CDR2 from the germline V gene are MNHEY and SVGAGI. The CDR3 sequence is CASSYFSFTDTQYF.

Measured by frequency, this clonotype is medium-sized. The V and J genes are TRBV19 and TRBJ2-7; TCRdb proposes TRBD1, but this gene call is untestable without DNA. The CDR3 sequence is 15 residues long. Germline CDR1 and CDR2: LNHDA and SQIVND (reference sequence). The CDR3: CASSIQGAQRDEQYF. Based on the CDR3 plus reference TRBV19 and TRBJ2-7, the full variable domain is DGGITQSPKYLFRKEGQNVTLSCEQNLNHDAMYWYRQDPGQGLRLIYYSQIVNDFQKGDIAEGYSVSREKKESFPLTVTSAQKNPTAFYLCASSIQGAQRDEQYFGPGTRLTVT.

This clonotype is medium-sized (0.01 to 0.1%) by frequency. This chain links TRBV5-1 with TRBJ2-5; TCRdb indicates TRBD1, and absent DNA this call remains unverified. The CDR3 is made up of 15 amino acids. The germline V gene encodes CDR1 SGHRS and CDR2 YFSETQ. The CDR3 reads CASSLGVDREETQYF.

This clonotype is medium-sized by frequency. This chain links TRBV30 with TRBJ2-1; the D call from TCRdb, TRBD2, cannot be confirmed without DNA. There are 14 residues in the CDR3. Germline V CDR1 and CDR2: GTSNPN, SVGIG (reference sequence). CDR3 sequence reads: CAWRLAGGNNEQFF.

This clonotype is labeled medium-sized based on frequency. V usage is TRBV30 and J usage is TRBJ2-5. The germline CDR1 and CDR2 sequences are GTSNPN and SVGIG (reference sequence). CDR3 length equals 13 residues. The CDR3 protein is CAWSYGLEETQYF.

Frequency places this clonotype as medium-sized. This rearrangement joins TRBV6-5 to TRBJ1-5; TCRdb outputs TRBD1, but without DNA this stays unchecked. CDR3 size: 15 residues. CDR1 and CDR2 (germline): MNHEY, SVGAGI. The CDR3 region is CASSQGTGLNQPQHF.

Its frequency marks this clonotype as medium-sized. This chain joins TRBV27 and TRBJ2-1; TCRdb's D gene call, TRBD2, goes unchecked for lack of DNA. Germline CDR1 is MNHEY and CDR2 is SMNVEV (reference sequence). The CDR3 sequence is 16 residues long. CDR3 residues: CASSLDVAHSYNEQFF.

Measured by frequency, this clonotype is medium-sized. The chain carries TRBV6-5 and TRBJ2-1. CDR3 length: 12 amino acids. Germline V CDR1 and CDR2: MNHEY, SVGAGI. The CDR3 loop reads CASSSYSREQFF.

This clonotype registers medium-sized (0.01 to 0.1%) by frequency. The chain is built from TRBV12-3 or TRBV12-4 and TRBJ2-7; lacking DNA, the TRBD1 call made by TCRdb goes unchecked. The CDR3 sequence is 13 residues long. This chain's CDR3 is CASSPTTGAEQYF.

This clonotype shows up as medium-sized (0.01 to 0.1%) by frequency. The chain has TRBV27 and TRBJ2-7; TCRdb names TRBD1, which stays unverified in the absence of DNA. This CDR3 has 14 residues. The germline V gene encodes CDR1 MNHEY and CDR2 SMNVEV (reference sequence). The CDR3 protein is CASSLSHRGNEQYF.